Listed below are T cell receptor beta chains from one sample, sequenced in a study of cytomegalovirus exposure and HLA in healthy donors. Repertoires were generated with immunoSEQ multiplex PCR, while TCRdb's copy carries only in-frame clones and drops some. The table records roughly 140,000 clones, about four fifths of them present only once. The specimen sequenced was PBMCs. The receptors shown here come from a man younger than 45 in good health and CMV-seropositive. The CDR3 runs from the conserved cysteine through the conserved F or W. The D gene is left open where the match is weak. Part of the rows lack a size; the others show once, few, many or a class for expanded clones.

V gene	D gene	clone size	J gene	CDR3 DNA	CDR3 protein
TRBV7-6	.	.	TRBJ2-3	TGTGCCAGCAGCTTAGGGCCAAGGGGGGATACGCAGTATTTT	CASSLGPRGDTQYF
TRBV27	TRBD1	.	TRBJ2-7	TGTGCCAGCCGCGGGACAGGGGGAATATTATACGAGCAGTACTTC	CASRGTGGILYEQYF
TRBV11-2	TRBD2	.	TRBJ2-7	TGTGCCAGCAGCTTAGATAGTAGCGGGAGGGTGTACGAGCAGTACTTC	CASSLDSSGRVYEQYF
TRBV5-6	.	.	TRBJ1-6	TGTGCCAGCAGCTGGAGGGGCTCCTATAATTCACCCCTCCACTTT	CASSWRGSYNSPLHF
TRBV7-6	.	.	TRBJ2-3	TGTGCCAGCAGCTTACTGTCGGTTGCAGATACGCAGTATTTT	CASSLLSVADTQYF
TRBV6-5	.	.	TRBJ2-7	TGTGCCAGCAGTTACTCCGGGGGGCACCACGAGCAGTACTTC	CASSYSGGHHEQYF
TRBV6-5	TRBD2	.	TRBJ2-4	TGTGCCAGCAGTTACTACCGGGGGGAAAACATTCAGTACTTC	CASSYYRGENIQYF
TRBV10-3	TRBD1	.	TRBJ2-5	TGTGCCATCAGCGGAGGGACAGGGGCCGAGACCCAGTACTTC	CAISGGTGAETQYF
TRBV7-9	TRBD2	few	TRBJ2-7	TGTGCCAGCAGCCAAGGTAGCGGGATATTCACACACGAGCAGTACTTC	CASSQGSGIFTHEQYF
TRBV2	TRBD1	once	TRBJ1-2	TGTGCCAGCAGTGAAGCGAAGGGGACAGGGGACTATGGCTACACCTTC	CASSEAKGTGDYGYTF
TRBV9	TRBD2	.	TRBJ2-1	TGTGCCAGCAGCGTAGAGGGACTACAAAACGATGAGCAGTTCTTC	CASSVEGLQNDEQFF
TRBV6-1	.	.	TRBJ2-3	TGTGCCAGCAGTGAATGGGCGGGATCAGGGCAGTATTTT	CASSEWAGSGQYF
TRBV7-2	TRBD2	.	TRBJ2-2	TGTGCCAGCAGATTTAGCGGGGGTCGCACCGGGGAGCTGTTTTTT	CASRFSGGRTGELFF
TRBV29-1	.	.	TRBJ1-6	TGCAGCGCTAGAACAGGGCCGGATTCACCCCTCCACTTT	CSARTGPDSPLHF
TRBV30	.	few	TRBJ2-5	TGTGCCTGGAGTGTACCGCGGCAGAAACTAGTCTTCCAAGAGACCCAGTACTTC	CAWSVPRQKLVFQETQYF
TRBV19	.	.	TRBJ2-1	TGTGCCAGTAGTCCCCAAGGCGGGTCCCTCGTCGATGAGCAGTTCTTC	CASSPQGGSLVDEQFF
TRBV7-9	TRBD1	few	TRBJ1-2	TGTGCCAGCAGCACCACTTACAGGGGAGCTAACTATGGCTACACCTTC	CASSTTYRGANYGYTF
TRBV5-1	TRBD1	once	TRBJ2-7	TGCGCCAGCAGCTTGGGCACAGGGGGATGGTACGAGCAGTACTTC	CASSLGTGGWYEQYF
TRBV10-2	TRBD1	few	TRBJ1-6	TGCGCCAGCTTGGGACAGGGACGGCCCCTCCACTTT	CASLGQGRPLHF
TRBV30	.	.	TRBJ1-5	TGTGCCTGGAGCCTACAGGGACGTCAGCCCCAGCATTTT	CAWSLQGRQPQHF
TRBV2	TRBD2	few	TRBJ2-1	TGTGCCAGCAGCGCCGGGCTAGCGGATTACAATGAGCAGTTCTTC	CASSAGLADYNEQFF
TRBV2	.	.	TRBJ2-1	TGTGCCTCCGCGGCGGGACCTAAATCAGGGCAGTTCTTC	CASAAGPKSGQFF
TRBV30	.	.	TRBJ2-3	TGTGCCTGGAGTGTACTTCGGGGGAGCACAGATACGCAGTATTTT	CAWSVLRGSTDTQYF
TRBV30	.	.	TRBJ2-1	TGTGCCTGGGGTAGATACAATGAGCAGTTCTTC	CAWGRYNEQFF
TRBV5-1	TRBD1	.	TRBJ1-4	TGCGCCAGCAGCTTGGTGACAGGGGGCGGTGAAAAACTGTTTTTT	CASSLVTGGGEKLFF
TRBV6-5	.	.	TRBJ2-1	TGTGCCAGCAGTCGACAGAGCTCCTACAATGAGCAGTTCTTC	CASSRQSSYNEQFF
TRBV28	.	.	TRBJ2-3	TGTGCCAGCAGGACTACACGGGACTCCACAGATACGCAGTATTTT	CASRTTRDSTDTQYF
TRBV5-4	.	.	TRBJ1-1	TGTGCCAGCAGCCCAGGGGAAGTGTCGAGTACTGAAGCTTTCTTT	CASSPGEVSSTEAFF
TRBV4-1	TRBD1	.	TRBJ1-2	TGCGCCAGCAGCCAAGATGCAGGGGGCAGGTACGGCTACACCTTC	CASSQDAGGRYGYTF
TRBV5-1	.	.	TRBJ2-3	TGCGCCAGCAGCTTGCGTTACAGGGCGGAAGATACGCAGTATTTT	CASSLRYRAEDTQYF
TRBV7-2	TRBD1	.	TRBJ2-7	TGTGCCAGCAGCCCGGACAGGGTAAACGAGCAGTACTTC	CASSPDRVNEQYF
TRBV5-4	TRBD1	.	TRBJ2-3	TGTGCCAGCAGCTTGGTAGGGACAGGGAGCACAGATACGCAGTATTTT	CASSLVGTGSTDTQYF
TRBV7-9	TRBD1	few	TRBJ2-7	TGTGCCAGCAGCCCCCGGGACAGGAACTACGAGCAGTACTTC	CASSPRDRNYEQYF
TRBV7-2	TRBD2	.	TRBJ2-2	TGTGCCAGCAGCTCCCGGACTAGCGTTGTAGCCGGGGAGCTGTTTTTT	CASSSRTSVVAGELFF
TRBV7-2	TRBD2	.	TRBJ2-6	TGTGCCAGCAGCCCAGCGGGAGGTGGGGCCAACGTCCTGACTTTC	CASSPAGGGANVLTF
TRBV30	TRBD2	.	TRBJ2-3	TGTGCCGGCCTACTAGCGGGAGGGAGGTTTGGTAGGCGGGATCCAGATACGCAGTATTTT	CAGLLAGGRFGRRDPDTQYF
TRBV18	.	.	TRBJ2-7	TGTGCCAGCTCACCATGGGGGGAGAGCTCCTACGAGCAGTACTTC	CASSPWGESSYEQYF
TRBV6-5	TRBD1	.	TRBJ1-1	TGTGCCAGCAGTTACACCGGGACAGGGGTCCCTTCTTTCTTT	CASSYTGTGVPSFF
TRBV27	TRBD1	.	TRBJ1-5	TGTGCCAGCGCACCGGAATTGGGCAGGGGGATTCAGCCCCAGCATTTT	CASAPELGRGIQPQHF
TRBV6-1	TRBD1	.	TRBJ1-2	TGTGCCAGCAGTGAAAGTGGGGACAGGGTCGTCTACACCTTC	CASSESGDRVVYTF
TRBV28	TRBD1	.	TRBJ2-2	TGTGCCAGCAGGGCGACAGGGACCGGGGAGCTGTTTTTT	CASRATGTGELFF
TRBV27	.	.	TRBJ2-2	TGTGCCAGCAGTTTATCGGCGGGAACCGGGGAGCTGTTTTTT	CASSLSAGTGELFF
TRBV9	.	.	TRBJ1-2	TGTGCCAGCAGCGCGCCCTCAAGGGAGCTGGGCGGCTACACCTTC	CASSAPSRELGGYTF
TRBV6-1	.	.	TRBJ1-2	TGTGCCAGCCGATACATGAACTATGGCTACACCTTC	CASRYMNYGYTF
TRBV4-3	TRBD2	.	TRBJ2-3	TGCGCCAGCAGCCAAGACAGCGGGGGGCTTAATCATACGCAGTATTTT	CASSQDSGGLNHTQYF
TRBV4-3	TRBD1	.	TRBJ2-1	TGCGCCAGCAGCCAGGGGACAGGGGGTGACTACAATGAGCAGTTCTTC	CASSQGTGGDYNEQFF
TRBV5-5	.	.	TRBJ2-4	TGTGCCAGCAGCCCCCATAAGCAGGGCGGCAAAAACAGTCAGTACTTC	CASSPHKQGGKNSQYF
TRBV5-1	.	.	TRBJ2-5	TGCGCCAGCAGCTTAACCCCAGGGCCCCAAGAGACCCAGTACTTC	CASSLTPGPQETQYF
TRBV4-3	TRBD2	few	TRBJ2-3	TGCGCCAGCAGCCAAGCGGTAGCGGGGGGTGCAGATACGCAGTATTTT	CASSQAVAGGADTQYF
TRBV6-1	.	once	TRBJ1-3	TGTGCCAGCAGTAAAGAACCCAGCTCTGGAAACACCATATATTTT	CASSKEPSSGNTIYF